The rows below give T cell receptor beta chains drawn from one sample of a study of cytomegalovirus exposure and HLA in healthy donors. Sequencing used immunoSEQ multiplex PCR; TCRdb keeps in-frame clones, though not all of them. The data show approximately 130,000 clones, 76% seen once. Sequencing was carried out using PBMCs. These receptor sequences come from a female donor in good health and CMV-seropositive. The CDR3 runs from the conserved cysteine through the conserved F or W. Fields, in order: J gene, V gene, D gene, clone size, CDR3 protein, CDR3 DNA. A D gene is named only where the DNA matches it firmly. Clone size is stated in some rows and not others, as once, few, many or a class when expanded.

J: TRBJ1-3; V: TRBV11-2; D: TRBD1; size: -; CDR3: CASTRDRASGNTIYF; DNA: TGTGCCAGCACCCGAGACAGGGCCTCTGGAAACACCATATATTTT
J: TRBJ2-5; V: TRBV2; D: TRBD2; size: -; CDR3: CATAGGPGETQYF; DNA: TGTGCCACCGCGGGGGGGCCAGGAGAGACCCAGTACTTC
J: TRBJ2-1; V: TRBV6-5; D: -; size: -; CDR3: CASSYGTGGEQFF; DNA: TGTGCCAGCAGTTACGGGACGGGGGGCGAGCAGTTCTTC
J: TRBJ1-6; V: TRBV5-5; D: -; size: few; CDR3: CASSLVRARNSPLHF; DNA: TGTGCCAGCAGCTTGGTCAGGGCTCGAAATTCACCCCTCCACTTT
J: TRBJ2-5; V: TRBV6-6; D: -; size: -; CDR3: CASRPTSSETQYF; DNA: TGTGCCAGCAGGCCCACTAGCTCGGAGACCCAGTACTTC
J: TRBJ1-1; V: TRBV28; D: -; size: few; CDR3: CASSFGQGGTEAFF; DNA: TGTGCCAGCAGTTTCGGTCAGGGCGGCACTGAAGCTTTCTTT
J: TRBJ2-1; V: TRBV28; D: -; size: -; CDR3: CASTPGGTESSYNEQFF; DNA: TGTGCCAGCACCCCTGGGGGGACAGAATCATCCTACAATGAGCAGTTCTTC
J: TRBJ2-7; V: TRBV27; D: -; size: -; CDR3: CASSLWGAPSYEQYF; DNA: TGTGCCAGCAGTTTATGGGGCGCACCATCCTACGAGCAGTACTTC
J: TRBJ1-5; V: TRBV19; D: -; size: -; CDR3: CASSNGTINQPQHF; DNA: TGTGCCAGTAGTAACGGGACAATCAATCAGCCCCAGCATTTT
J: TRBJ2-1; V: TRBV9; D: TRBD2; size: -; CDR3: CASSVFSGRATEQFF; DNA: TGTGCCAGCAGCGTATTTAGCGGGAGGGCCACTGAGCAGTTCTTC
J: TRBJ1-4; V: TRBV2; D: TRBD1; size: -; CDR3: CASSDGTGNRGGEKLFF; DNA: TGTGCCAGCAGCGACGGGACAGGCAATAGGGGCGGTGAAAAACTGTTTTTT
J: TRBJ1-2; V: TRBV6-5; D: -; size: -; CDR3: CASMAAGERDGYTF; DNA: TGTGCCAGCATGGCGGCAGGGGAACGGGATGGCTACACCTTC
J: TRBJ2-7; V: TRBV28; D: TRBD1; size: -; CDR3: CASSSGQGYEQYF; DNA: TGTGCCAGTTCCTCGGGACAGGGCTACGAGCAGTACTTC
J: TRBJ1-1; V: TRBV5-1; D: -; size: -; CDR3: CASSPTGNTEAFF; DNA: TGCGCCAGCAGCCCGACAGGGAACACTGAAGCTTTCTTT
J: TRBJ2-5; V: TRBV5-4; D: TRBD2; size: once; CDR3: CASSFGGAGETQYF; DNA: TGTGCCAGCAGCTTCGGGGGGGCCGGAGAGACCCAGTACTTC
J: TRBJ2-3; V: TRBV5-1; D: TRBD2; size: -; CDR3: CASSPPRGGTTDTQYF; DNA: TGCGCCAGCAGCCCGCCCCGCGGGGGGACCACAGATACGCAGTATTTT
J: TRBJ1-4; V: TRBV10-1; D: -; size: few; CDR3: CASSDSGERLFF; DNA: TGCGCCAGCAGTGATTCCGGAGAGAGGCTGTTTTTT
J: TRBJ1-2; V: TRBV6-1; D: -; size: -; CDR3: CASRGWGQNGYTF; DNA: TGTGCCAGCAGGGGATGGGGGCAAAATGGCTACACCTTC
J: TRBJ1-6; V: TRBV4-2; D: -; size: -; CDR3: CASSQLWRGNSPLHF; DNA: TGTGCCAGCAGCCAATTATGGAGAGGGAATTCACCCCTCCACTTT
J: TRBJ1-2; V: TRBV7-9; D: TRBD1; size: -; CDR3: CASSVSGQGATGYTF; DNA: TGTGCCAGCAGCGTCTCCGGACAGGGCGCTACTGGCTACACCTTC
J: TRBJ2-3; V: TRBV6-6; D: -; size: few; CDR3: CASSSPTDTQYF; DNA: TGTGCCAGCAGTTCTCCCACAGATACGCAGTATTTT
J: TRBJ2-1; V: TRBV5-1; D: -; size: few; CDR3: CASSLTVATYYNEQFF; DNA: TGCGCCAGCAGCCTAACAGTTGCGACCTACTACAATGAGCAGTTCTTC
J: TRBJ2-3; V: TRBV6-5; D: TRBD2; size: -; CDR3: CASSFAKSGGRVYF; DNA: TGTGCCAGCAGTTTCGCAAAATCGGGGGGGCGGGTGTATTTT
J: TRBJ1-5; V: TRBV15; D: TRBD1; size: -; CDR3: CATSRDRAGGQPQHF; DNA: TGTGCCACCAGCAGAGATCGGGCAGGGGGTCAGCCCCAGCATTTT
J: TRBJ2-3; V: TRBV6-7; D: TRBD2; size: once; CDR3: CAAVPGLAGGTDTQYF; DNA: TGTGCCGCGGTGCCGGGACTAGCGGGAGGGACAGATACGCAGTATTTT
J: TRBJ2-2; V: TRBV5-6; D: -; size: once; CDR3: CASSLWSENTGELFF; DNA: TGTGCCAGCAGCTTGTGGTCAGAAAACACCGGGGAGCTGTTTTTT
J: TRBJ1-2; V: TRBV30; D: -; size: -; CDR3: CAWNPGDYYGYTF; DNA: TGTGCCTGGAACCCGGGGGATTATTATGGCTACACCTTC
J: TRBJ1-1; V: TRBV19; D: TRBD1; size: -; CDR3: CASSGRQGLNTEAFF; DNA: TGTGCCAGTAGTGGTCGACAGGGATTGAACACTGAAGCTTTCTTT